The clone carrying this T cell receptor (beta chain) was recorded at least ten times. The sample comes from a study of T cells in Graves' hyperthyroidism and ophthalmopathy. The CDR3 spans 14 residues. Germline CDR1 SGHTA, CDR2 FQGTGA. V trimming: 3 bases; J trimming: 3 bases; junction bases outside the gene matches: 1. The CDR3 regions of TCR beta were amplified from RNA transcripts. HTBI primers were the set used in a first-round RT-PCR of the TCR CDR3. MiXCR, run by TCRdb on the multiplex PCR reads, gives a single entry per CDR3 protein. Among 500,000 to 600,000 distinct CDR3 sequences listed, roughly 50% were seen once.

This chain connects TRBV7-3 to TRBJ2-2; TRBD1 aligns across 7 bases. Sequencing input: peripheral blood or thyroid tissue (not recorded which). The origin of this receptor is an adult woman with Graves' disease, either hyperthyroidism or ophthalmopathy (not recorded which). This chain's CDR3 is CASSFDRDTGELFF. The CDR3 DNA sequence: TGTGCCAGCAGCTTCGACAGGGACACCGGGGAGCTGTTTTTT.